A selection of T cell receptor beta chains follows, all from one sample in a study of monozygotic twins with inflammatory bowel disease. Reprocessing the 5' RACE reads, TCRdb reports a single entry for every CDR3 protein and omits DNA. This sample's table reports 170,000 or so distinct CDR3 sequences. Specimen: blood. Receptor source: a human donor with ulcerative colitis or Crohn's disease, or a healthy co-twin of an affected twin (not recorded which). Both conserved end residues are part of each CDR3.

CASSPLQLSNQPQHF	TRBV18	TRBJ1-5	15
CASSRGSPEDIQYF	TRBV5-1	TRBJ2-4	14
CSVPGTPYTEAFF	TRBV29-1	TRBJ1-1	13
CSVEGVSDTFF	TRBV29-1	TRBJ2-1	11
CASSVQTGYNSPLHF	TRBV7-2	TRBJ1-6	15
CASSLEGYNSPLHF	TRBV5-1	TRBJ1-6	14
CGTGEGNQPQHF	TRBV27	TRBJ1-5	12
CASSLGTSGGESEQFF	TRBV11-2	TRBJ2-1	16
CASLTGSSNQPQHF	TRBV21-1	TRBJ1-5	14
CASSSAGGGQPQHF	TRBV7-2	TRBJ1-5	14
CSAELAGRAETQYF	TRBV20-1	TRBJ2-5	14
CSARGGAQPQHF	TRBV20-1	TRBJ1-5	12
CASSPPGGNGELFF	TRBV18	TRBJ2-2	14
CASSSQMAGVSNEQFF	TRBV28	TRBJ2-1	16
CAISEPGWAFF	TRBV10-3	TRBJ1-1	11
CASSPGSQNNEKLFF	TRBV5-1	TRBJ1-4	15
CASSSAGGITGELFF	TRBV5-1	TRBJ2-2	15
CSALTPGYNSPLHF	TRBV20-1	TRBJ1-6	14
CASGPQGSNQPQHF	TRBV12-3/TRBV12-4	TRBJ1-5	14
CASSGTRTGEQFF	TRBV11-3	TRBJ2-1	13
CASSPGGGGTVKTTYEQYF	TRBV11-2	TRBJ2-7	19
CASSYPLGGTDTQYF	TRBV6-2/TRBV6-3	TRBJ2-3	15
CASSAWTRTSGQETQYF	TRBV7-2	TRBJ2-5	17